This T cell receptor beta chain appears in the sequencing data of a study of blood T cell repertoires in COVID-19. All enrollees were about 18 to 100 years old and from 24 US areas. Cohorts were assigned according to the clinical history that participants reported. Two negative PCRs, clearance, or symptom resolution were required of recovered Cohort 3 donors. V was pared by 6 bases and J by 1 base, with 16 bases between. Germline assignment: CDR1 LNHDA and CDR2 SQIVND (reference sequence). The CDR3 runs 16 residues. Using immunoSEQ multiplex PCR, the repertoire was profiled, and TCRdb retains in-frame clones only, with some absent. The data hold about 250,000 clones, with 86% observed a single time.

The TCR was taken from a man aged 18 to 30 who had recovered from COVID-19. The sequenced material came from PBMCs or T cells enriched from blood (not recorded which). This chain connects TRBV19 to TRBJ1-5, with a tentative D call TRBD1 (5 bases). The CDR3 spells CASSNYKTESNQPQHF. In DNA, the CDR3 is TGTGCCAGTAGCAACTATAAGACAGAGAGCAATCAGCCCCAGCATTTT.